The sequence of this T cell receptor (beta chain) was determined in a study of T cells after yellow fever vaccination. Trimming removed 0 bases from V and 1 base from J, with 13 bases in between. Germline loops: CDR1 SGHRS, CDR2 YFSETQ. The CDR3 has 16 residues. TCRdb re-called the 5' RACE reads through MiXCR, storing one row per CDR3 protein. The top ten clones hold approximately 3.5% of a sample with a few hundred thousand distinct CDR3 sequences, about 5.2% of them seen once. This clonotype was observed a few times. V gene TRBV5-1 combines with J gene TRBJ1-2; D remains unclear. Sample: CD4+ T cells sorted from PBMCs, taken on the day of the yellow fever booster vaccination. This TCR was recovered from a man between 18 and 35 years old who received the YFV17D yellow fever vaccine. The CDR3 reads CASSLAEGGDNYGYTF. CDR3 DNA: TGCGCCAGCAGCTTGGCCGAGGGAGGAGATAACTATGGCTACACCTTC.